This T cell receptor beta chain is drawn from a study of metastatic and nonmetastatic thyroid tumors. General study results and limits: Reports indicated that malignant thyroid tumors showed significantly higher TCR beta diversity than benign nodules did, in blood and tumor.

The germline V gene has CDR1 LGHDT and CDR2 YNNKEL (reference sequence). V trimming: 1 base; J trimming: 3 bases; junction bases outside the gene matches: 4. This CDR3 has 15 residues. All patients reached thyroid surgery having received no treatment beforehand. From the PCR reads, TCRdb re-called clones with MiXCR. The table lists tens of thousands of clones, roughly 25% of them singletons, with roughly 5.6% in the top ten. This clone showed up many times. Its cognate antigen is unknown. The specimen was blood. V gene TRBV3-1 combines with J gene TRBJ1-1; TRBD1 matches 8 bases. The sequence was obtained from a female donor with papillary thyroid cancer or a benign thyroid nodule (not recorded which). Some clones in this sample may be carry-over from other donors' samples. The CDR3 DNA sequence: TGTGCCAGCAGCCAAGTAGGGACAGGCTACACTGAAGCTTTCTTT. As protein: CASSQVGTGYTEAFF. The full variable domain, in which reference TRBV3-1 and TRBJ1-1 provide the parts outside the CDR3, is DTAVSQTPKYLVTQMGNDKSIKCEQNLGHDTMYWYKQDSKKFLKIMFSYNNKELIINETVPNRFSPKSPDKAHLNLHINSLELGDSAVYFCASSQVGTGYTEAFFGQGTRLTVV.